This T cell receptor (beta chain) was sequenced in a study of beta chain features in type 1 diabetes. Expressed TCRB transcripts were sequenced, since all the RNA that had been isolated was reverse transcribed. Assay used: immunoSEQ multiplex PCR; TCRdb lists only in-frame clones, some missing. The repertoire holds about 290,000 clones, roughly 8% seen once, with 1% in the top ten. The ends were cut back, 4 bases at V and 1 base at J, with 7 bases in the middle. The CDR3 is 14 amino acids. The germline gives CDR1 MNHEY, CDR2 SMNVEV (reference sequence). Material for sequencing was central memory CD4+ T cells from blood. The chain has TRBV27 and TRBJ2-2; the D gene is possibly TRBD1 (6 bases). The sequence derives from a young woman in good health. CDR3 DNA: TGTGCCAGCAGTTGGACAGTGAACACCGGGGAGCTGTTTTTT. As protein: CASSWTVNTGELFF.